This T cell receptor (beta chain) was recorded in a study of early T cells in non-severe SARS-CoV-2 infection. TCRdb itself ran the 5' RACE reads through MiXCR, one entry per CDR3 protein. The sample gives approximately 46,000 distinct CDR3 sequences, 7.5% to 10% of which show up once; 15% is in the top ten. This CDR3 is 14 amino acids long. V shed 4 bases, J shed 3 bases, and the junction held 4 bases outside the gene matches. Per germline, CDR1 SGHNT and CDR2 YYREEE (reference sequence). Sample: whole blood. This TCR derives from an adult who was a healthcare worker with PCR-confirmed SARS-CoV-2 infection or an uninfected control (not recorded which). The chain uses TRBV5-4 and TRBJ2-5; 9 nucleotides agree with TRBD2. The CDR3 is CASSRGLAEETQYF. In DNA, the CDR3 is TGTGCCAGCAGCCGGGGACTAGCAGAAGAGACCCAGTACTTC.